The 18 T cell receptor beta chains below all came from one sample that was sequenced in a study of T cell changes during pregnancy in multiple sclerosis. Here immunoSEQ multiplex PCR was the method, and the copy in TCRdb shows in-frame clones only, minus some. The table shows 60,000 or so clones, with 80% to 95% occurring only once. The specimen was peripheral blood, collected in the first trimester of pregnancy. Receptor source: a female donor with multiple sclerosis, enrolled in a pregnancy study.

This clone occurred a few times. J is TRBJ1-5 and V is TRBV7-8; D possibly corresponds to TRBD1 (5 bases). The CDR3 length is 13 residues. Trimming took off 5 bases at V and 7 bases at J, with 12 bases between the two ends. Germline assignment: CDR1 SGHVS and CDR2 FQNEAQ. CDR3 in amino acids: CASSPGGDQPQHF. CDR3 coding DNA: TGTGCCAGCAGCCCCGGCGGGGACCAGCCCCAGCATTTT.

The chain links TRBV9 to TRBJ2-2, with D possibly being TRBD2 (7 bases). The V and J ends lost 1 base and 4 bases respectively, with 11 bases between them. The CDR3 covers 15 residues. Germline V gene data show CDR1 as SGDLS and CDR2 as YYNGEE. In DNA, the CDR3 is TGTGCCAGCAGCGTAAGCGCGGGGGCCACCGGGGAGCTGTTTTTT. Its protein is CASSVSAGATGELFF.

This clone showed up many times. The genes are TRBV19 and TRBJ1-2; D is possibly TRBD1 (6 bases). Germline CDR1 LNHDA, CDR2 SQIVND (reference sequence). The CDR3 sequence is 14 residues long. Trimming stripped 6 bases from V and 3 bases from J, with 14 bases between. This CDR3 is CASSDSGGHYGYTF. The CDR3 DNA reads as TGTGCCAGTAGCGATTCGGGGGGCCACTATGGCTACACCTTC.

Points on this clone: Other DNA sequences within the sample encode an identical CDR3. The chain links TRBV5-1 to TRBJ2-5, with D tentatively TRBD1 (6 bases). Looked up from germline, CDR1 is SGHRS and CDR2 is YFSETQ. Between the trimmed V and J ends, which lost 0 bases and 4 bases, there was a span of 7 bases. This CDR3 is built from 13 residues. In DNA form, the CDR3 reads TGCGCCAGCAGCTTGGGAGGGGGAGAGACCCAGTACTTC. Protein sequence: CASSLGGGETQYF.

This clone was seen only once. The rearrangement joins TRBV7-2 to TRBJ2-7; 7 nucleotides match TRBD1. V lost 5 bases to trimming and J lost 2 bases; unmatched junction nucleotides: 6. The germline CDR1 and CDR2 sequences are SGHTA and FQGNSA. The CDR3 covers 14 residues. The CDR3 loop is CASSPEGTAYEQYF. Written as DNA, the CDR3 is TGTGCCAGCAGCCCAGAAGGGACAGCCTACGAGCAGTACTTC.

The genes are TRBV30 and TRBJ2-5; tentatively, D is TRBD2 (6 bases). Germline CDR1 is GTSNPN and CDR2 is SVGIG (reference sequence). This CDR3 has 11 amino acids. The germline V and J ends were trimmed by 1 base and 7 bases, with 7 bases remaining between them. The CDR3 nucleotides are TGTGCCTGGAGTGCCGGGGGGACCCAGTACTTC. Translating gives CAWSAGGTQYF.

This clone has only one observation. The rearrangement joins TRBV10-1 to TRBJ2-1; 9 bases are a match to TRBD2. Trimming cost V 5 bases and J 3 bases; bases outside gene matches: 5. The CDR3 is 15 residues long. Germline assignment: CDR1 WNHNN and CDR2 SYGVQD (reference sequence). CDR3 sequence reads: CASSSLAGGYNEQFF. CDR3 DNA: TGCGCCAGCAGTTCACTAGCGGGTGGCTACAATGAGCAGTTCTTC.

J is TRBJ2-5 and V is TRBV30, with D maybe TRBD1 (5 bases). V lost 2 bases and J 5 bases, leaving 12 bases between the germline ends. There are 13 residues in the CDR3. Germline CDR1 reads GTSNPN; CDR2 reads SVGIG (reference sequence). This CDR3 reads CAWSPPGRETQYF. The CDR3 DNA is TGTGCCTGGAGTCCTCCAGGGCGGGAGACCCAGTACTTC.

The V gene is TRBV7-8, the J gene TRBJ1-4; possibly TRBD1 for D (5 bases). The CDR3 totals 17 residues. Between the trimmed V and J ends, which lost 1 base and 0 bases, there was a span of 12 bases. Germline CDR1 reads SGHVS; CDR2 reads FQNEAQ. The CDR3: CASSLGQGFATNEKLFF. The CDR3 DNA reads TGTGCCAGCAGCTTAGGGCAGGGATTTGCAACTAATGAAAAACTGTTTTTT. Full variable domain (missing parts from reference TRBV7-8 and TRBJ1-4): GAGVSQSPRYKVAKRGQDVALRCDPISGHVSLFWYQQALGQGPEFLTYFQNEAQLDKSGLPSDRFFAERPEGSVSTLKIQRTQQEDSAVYLCASSLGQGFATNEKLFFGSGTQLSVL.

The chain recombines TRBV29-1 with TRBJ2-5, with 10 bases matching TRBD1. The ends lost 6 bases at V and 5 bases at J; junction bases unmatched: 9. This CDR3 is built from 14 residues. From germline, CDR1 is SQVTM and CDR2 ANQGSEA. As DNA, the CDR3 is TGCAGCGTCCCCAAAGGGACAGGGGTCGAGACCCAGTACTTC. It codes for CSVPKGTGVETQYF.

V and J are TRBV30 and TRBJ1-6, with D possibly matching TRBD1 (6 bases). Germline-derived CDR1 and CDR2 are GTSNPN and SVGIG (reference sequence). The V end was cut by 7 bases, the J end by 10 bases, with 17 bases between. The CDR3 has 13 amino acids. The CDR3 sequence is CAFQGRADSPLHF. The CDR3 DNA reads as TGTGCCTTTCAGGGGAGAGCTGACTCACCCCTCCACTTT.

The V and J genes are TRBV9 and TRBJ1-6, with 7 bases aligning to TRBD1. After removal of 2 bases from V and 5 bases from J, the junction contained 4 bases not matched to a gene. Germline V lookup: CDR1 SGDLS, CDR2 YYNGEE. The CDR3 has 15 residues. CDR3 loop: CASSVRDRNNSPLHF. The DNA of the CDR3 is TGTGCCAGCAGCGTCCGGGACAGAAATAATTCACCCCTCCACTTT.

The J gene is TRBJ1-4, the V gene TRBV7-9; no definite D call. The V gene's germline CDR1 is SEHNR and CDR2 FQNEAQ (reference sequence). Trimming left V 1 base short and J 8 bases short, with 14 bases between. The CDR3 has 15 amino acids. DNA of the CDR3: TGTGCCAGCAGCTTAGAACGGGGAATGAGGGAAAAACTGTTTTTT. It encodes CASSLERGMREKLFF.

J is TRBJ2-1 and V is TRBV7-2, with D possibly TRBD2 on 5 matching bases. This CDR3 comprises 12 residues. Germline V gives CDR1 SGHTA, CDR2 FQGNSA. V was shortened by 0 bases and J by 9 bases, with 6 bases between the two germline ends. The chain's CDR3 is CASSLAGGEQFF. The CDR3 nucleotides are TGTGCCAGCAGCTTAGCCGGAGGTGAGCAGTTCTTC.

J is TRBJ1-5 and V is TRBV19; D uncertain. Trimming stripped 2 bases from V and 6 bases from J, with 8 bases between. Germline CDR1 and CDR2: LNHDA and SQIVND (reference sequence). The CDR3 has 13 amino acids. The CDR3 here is CASSITLAQPQHF. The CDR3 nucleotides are TGTGCCAGTAGTATAACCTTGGCTCAGCCCCAGCATTTT.

Here the CDR3 DNA reads TGTGCCAGCTCCCCTGACGCCGGACTTAGCTCTGGAAACACCATATATTTT. The encoded protein is CASSPDAGLSSGNTIYF. The chain carries TRBV18 and TRBJ1-3; D is unresolved. Looked up from germline, CDR1 is KGHSH and CDR2 is LQKENI. The CDR3 is 17 residues long. V gave up 6 bases and J gave up 0 bases, with 18 bases separating them.

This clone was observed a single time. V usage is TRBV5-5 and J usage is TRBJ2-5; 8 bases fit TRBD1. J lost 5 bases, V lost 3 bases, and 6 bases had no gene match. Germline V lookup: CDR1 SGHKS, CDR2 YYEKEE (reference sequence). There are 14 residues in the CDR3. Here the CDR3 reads CASSWRTGPETQYF. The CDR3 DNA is TGTGCCAGCAGCTGGAGGACAGGGCCGGAGACCCAGTACTTC.

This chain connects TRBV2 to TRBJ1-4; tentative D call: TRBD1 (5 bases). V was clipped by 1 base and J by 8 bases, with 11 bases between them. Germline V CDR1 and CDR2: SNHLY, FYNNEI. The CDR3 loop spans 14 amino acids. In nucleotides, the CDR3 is TGTGCCAGCAGTGAAGGGGGCCTGGGGGAAAAACTGTTTTTT. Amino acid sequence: CASSEGGLGEKLFF.